This T cell receptor (beta chain) appears in the sequencing data of a study of blood T cell repertoires in COVID-19. The overall study: Collection of acute and convalescent COVID-19 samples took place in the United States, Italy and Spain. PBMCs, B-cell-depleted T cells, or T cells were the source of the cDNA or gDNA that made up the material.

Authors' analysis steps: Reference gene primer amplification yielded estimated nucleated cell counts. TCRdb's table, derived via immunoSEQ multiplex PCR, lists solely in-frame clones and lacks some. That table furnishes V, J and clone size, whereas the DNA furnished D and trimming. This sample has more than 250,000 clones, with 70% to 90% found just once. Participant reports of clinical history set cohort assignment. This clone turned up a few times. This clonotype was sampled from a woman aged 25 to 39 who had recovered from COVID-19. The sequencing sample was made of PBMCs or T cells enriched from blood (not recorded which).

Here the CDR3 reads CASSPHRQANTEAFF. In DNA form, the CDR3 reads TGTGCCAGCAGCCCCCACCGACAGGCGAACACTGAAGCTTTCTTT. The chain joins TRBV9 to TRBJ1-1; TRBD1 is a possible D gene (6 bases). There are 15 residues in the CDR3. The V end lost 4 bases, the J end lost 1 base, and 14 bases lay between the germline ends. Germline loops: CDR1 SGDLS, CDR2 YYNGEE.